This entry concerns a single T cell receptor (beta chain). The data belong to a study of blood T cells in healthy people across ages. Next came a second PCR, run for roughly 7 to 12 cycles, which used a sample-barcoded 5' primer along with a J-beta primer mix. TCRdb used MiXCR to reprocess the 5' RACE reads, holding one entry per CDR3 protein. In the table there are hundreds of thousands of distinct CDR3 sequences, approximately 48% of which are singletons. V shed 8 bases and J shed 8 bases, with 18 bases lying between them. This CDR3 comprises 13 residues. The sample comprised blood. The chain combines TRBV12-3 or TRBV12-4 with TRBJ1-2; no clear D. The receptor's source is a man between 60 and 75 years old in good health. DNA of the CDR3: TGTGCCAGCGGAAGTAGTACAGTCCTCGGCTACACCTTC. This translates into CASGSSTVLGYTF.